The sequence of this T cell receptor beta chain was determined in a study of T-cell reconstitution after alpha-beta-depleted transplantation in children. A TCRbeta library incorporating unique molecular identifiers was prepared. A single record per CDR3 protein comes from TCRdb applying MiXCR to the PCR reads. The table includes under 350,000 distinct CDR3 sequences, 9.9% detected once. Germline loops: CDR1 MGHRA, CDR2 YSYEKL. V was clipped by 3 bases and J by 3 bases; unmatched bases: 3. The CDR3 covers 14 residues. The source material was PBMCs from the stem cell graft donor, sampled from the stem cell graft. The chain couples TRBV4-1 to TRBJ1-1; TRBD1 matches at 8 bases. This TCR derives from a human donor who donated a stem cell graft to a child with SCID. The CDR3 coding sequence is TGCGCCAGCAGCCAGCAGGGGGCGGACACTGAAGCTTTCTTT. Translated: CASSQQGADTEAFF.